This TCR beta chain originates from a study of post-analysis software for immune sequencing data (dated by TCRdb to between 2014 and 2017). About the investigation overall: Recorded disease courses included relapsing-remitting, secondary progressive and progressive-relapsing multiple sclerosis, with some patients lacking subtype annotation. Patient repertoires were compared against roughly 12 previously published healthy control repertoires from donors aged about 6 to 25 years. A subset of samples was prepared in parallel using single-end sample barcoding, then pooled and co-amplified after Illumina adapter ligation.

Library construction relied on PCR. The instrument was an Illumina HiSeq 2500. To reduce PCR and sequencing biases, unique molecular identifiers were built into the TCR beta cDNA libraries. Approximately 500,000 cDNA molecules were obtained for every 1 to 10 million input T cells, so each molecule roughly corresponded to one T cell. The same protocol used for the earlier healthy control dataset was applied to prepare and sequence the patient libraries. Samples belonging to the same batch were prepared together, multiplexed and sequenced on a shared HiSeq lane. The paper's processing steps were these. Raw barcoded reads were processed with MIGEC, and single-read molecular identifier groups were discarded before consensus assembly and CDR3 extraction. Clonotype tables were post-analysed with VDJtools, and diversity was normalized by down-sampling all datasets to the smallest sample size. In repertoire overlap clustering, CDR3 amino acid sequences, but not nucleotide sequences, were matched to correct batch-related cross-sample contamination. TCRdb reworked the public reads: Q25 trimming with fastp, MiXCR clone assembly, productive beta chains retained. All rows with the same CDR3 protein become a single entry with the most common DNA and genes. The V and J calls follow TCRdb's processing rather than the paper's. The table for this sample lists some 240,000 distinct CDR3 sequences; 30% to 45% of them were counted only once. The biggest ten clones account for around 4.7% of the sample.

Overall results and qualifications from the work: Roughly 5 TRBV segments, including TRBV5-6, TRBV5-1 and TRBV20-1, were significantly more frequent in patients than controls. Direct clustering with F measure revealed strong co-clustering of samples prepared in the same batch, which led to a batch-effect correction. Significantly lower normalized Chao1 diversity was found in multiple sclerosis patients than in controls, suggesting substantial peripheral T-cell clonal expansion. The multiple sclerosis patient group was slightly younger than the control group.

Measured from the cysteine to the phenylalanine, the CDR3 is 16 residues long. Only CDR3 DNA is held: 48 bases, read in frame from base 1. CDR1 is given as DFQATT and CDR2 as SNEGSKA, both from the germline V gene (reference sequence). Trimmed from V: 5 bases; trimmed from J: 0 bases; junction bases lacking a gene match: 8. On this clonotype: Its binding antigen is unknown. Base qualities are not at hand, and no much larger clone is one base apart.

TCR beta repertoires were profiled from peripheral blood of approximately 13 young patients with multiple sclerosis to demonstrate the VDJtools post-analysis software. Multiple sclerosis patients were children and adolescents aged about 6 to 17 years. The sequence is built from TRBV20-1 and TRBJ2-3, with 10 bases aligning to TRBD2. The clonotype originates from a girl under 18 with multiple sclerosis. Sequencing used blood. The CDR3 region: CSAPQMTSGSTDTQYF. At the DNA level, the sequence is TGCAGTGCTCCCCAGATGACTAGCGGGAGCACAGATACGCAGTATTTT.